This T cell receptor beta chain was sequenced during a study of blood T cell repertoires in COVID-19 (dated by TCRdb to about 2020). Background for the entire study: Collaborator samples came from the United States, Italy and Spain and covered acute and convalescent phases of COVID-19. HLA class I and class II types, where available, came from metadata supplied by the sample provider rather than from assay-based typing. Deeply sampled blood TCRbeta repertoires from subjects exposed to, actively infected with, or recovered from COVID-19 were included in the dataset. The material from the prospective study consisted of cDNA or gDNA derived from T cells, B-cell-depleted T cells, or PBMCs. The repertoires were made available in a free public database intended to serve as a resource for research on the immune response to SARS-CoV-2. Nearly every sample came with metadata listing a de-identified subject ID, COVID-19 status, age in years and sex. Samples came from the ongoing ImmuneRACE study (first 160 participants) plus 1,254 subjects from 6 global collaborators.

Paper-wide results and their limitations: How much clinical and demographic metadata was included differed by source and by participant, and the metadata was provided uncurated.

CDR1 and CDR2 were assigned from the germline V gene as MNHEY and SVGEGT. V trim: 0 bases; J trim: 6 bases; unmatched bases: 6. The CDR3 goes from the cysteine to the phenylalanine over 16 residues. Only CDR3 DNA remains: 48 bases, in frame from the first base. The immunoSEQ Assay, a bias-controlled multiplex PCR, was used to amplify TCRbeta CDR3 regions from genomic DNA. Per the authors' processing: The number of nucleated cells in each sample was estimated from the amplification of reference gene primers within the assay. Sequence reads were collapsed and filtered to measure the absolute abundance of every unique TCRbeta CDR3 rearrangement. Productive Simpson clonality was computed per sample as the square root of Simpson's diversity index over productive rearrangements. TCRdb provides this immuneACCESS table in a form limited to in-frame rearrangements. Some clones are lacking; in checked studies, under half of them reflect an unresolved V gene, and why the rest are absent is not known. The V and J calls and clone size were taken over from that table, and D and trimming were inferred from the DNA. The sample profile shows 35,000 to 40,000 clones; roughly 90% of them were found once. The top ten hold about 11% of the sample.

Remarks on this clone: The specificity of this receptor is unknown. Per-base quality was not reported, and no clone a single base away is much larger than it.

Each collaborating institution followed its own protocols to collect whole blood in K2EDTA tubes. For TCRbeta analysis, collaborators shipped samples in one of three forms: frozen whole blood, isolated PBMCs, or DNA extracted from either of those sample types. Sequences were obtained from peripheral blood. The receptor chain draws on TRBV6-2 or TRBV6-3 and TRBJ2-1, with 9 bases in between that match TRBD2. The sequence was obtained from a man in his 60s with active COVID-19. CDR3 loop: CASSYSRLAGLNEQFF. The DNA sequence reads TGTGCCAGCAGTTACTCGAGGCTAGCGGGACTCAATGAGCAGTTCTTC.